This TCR beta chain was profiled in a study of blood T cell repertoires in COVID-19. Method: immunoSEQ multiplex PCR; TCRdb's copy keeps in-frame clones and lacks some. This sample has 340,000 or so clones, with 80% to 90% found just once. Germline-derived CDR1 and CDR2 are SGHVS and FNYEAQ. V lost 1 base and J 2 bases, leaving 14 bases between the germline ends. The CDR3 is 17 residues long. The chain employs TRBV7-6 and TRBJ2-2, with D perhaps TRBD1 (5 bases). Sequencing input: PBMCs or T cells enriched from blood (not recorded which). The origin of this receptor is a middle-aged woman with acute COVID-19. The CDR3 reads CASSLGILQGNTGELFF. CDR3 coding DNA: TGTGCCAGCAGCTTAGGAATATTGCAGGGTAACACCGGGGAGCTGTTTTTT.